The 29 T cell receptor beta chains below all came from one sample that was sequenced in a study of blood T cell repertoires in COVID-19. The data were produced by immunoSEQ multiplex PCR, yet TCRdb's version contains in-frame clones alone and is incomplete. This sample has about 240,000 clones; roughly 80% occur once, and the top ten carry less than 4%. The sample consisted of peripheral blood. The receptors here all came from a woman between 18 and 30 years old with acute or convalescent COVID-19.

The chain has TRBV7-8 and TRBJ1-2; tentatively, D is TRBD1 (6 bases). Germline V lookup: CDR1 SGHVS, CDR2 FQNEAQ. This CDR3 is built from 14 residues. Trimming stripped 5 bases from V and 4 bases from J, with 14 bases between. CDR3 in DNA: TGTGCCAGCAGCCCAATGACAGGACCCTATGGCTACACCTTC. Translating it yields CASSPMTGPYGYTF. Complete variable domain (other parts from reference TRBV7-8 and TRBJ1-2): GAGVSQSPRYKVAKRGQDVALRCDPISGHVSLFWYQQALGQGPEFLTYFQNEAQLDKSGLPSDRFFAERPEGSVSTLKIQRTQQEDSAVYLCASSPMTGPYGYTFGSGTRLTVV.

The rearrangement joins TRBV5-6 to TRBJ1-2, with 8 bases aligning to TRBD1. Germline V gene lookup returns CDR1 SGHDT and CDR2 YYEEEE. The V segment lost 4 bases and the J segment 7 bases; nucleotides outside the gene matches: 9. CDR3 length equals 14 residues. CDR3 DNA sequence: TGTGCCAGCAGCCTGGGGACAGGATATTTTGGCTACACCTTC. Translation: CASSLGTGYFGYTF.

The rearrangement links TRBV15 to TRBJ2-7; D is possibly TRBD2 (8 bases). Deletions cut 5 bases from V and 4 bases from J, with 18 bases between. Per germline, CDR1 LNHNV and CDR2 YYDKDF (reference sequence). This CDR3 has 15 residues. CDR3 in DNA: TGTGCCACCAGCCGGGGGGGACAGTGGAATTACGAGCAGTACTTC. Translating gives CATSRGGQWNYEQYF.

J is TRBJ2-1 and V is TRBV3-1 (or the pseudogene TRBV3-2); 7 nucleotides line up with TRBD2. Trimming cost V 1 base and J 0 bases; bases outside gene matches: 0. Per germline, CDR1 LGHDT and CDR2 YNNKEL (reference sequence). This CDR3 comprises 15 residues. The CDR3 DNA sequence: TGTGCCAGCAGCCAAGGCGGGAGCTCCTACAATGAGCAGTTCTTC. The encoded protein is CASSQGGSSYNEQFF.

DNA for the CDR3: TGTGCCAGCATGATAACAGGCACAGATACGCAGTATTTT. Translation gives CASMITGTDTQYF. The J gene is TRBJ2-3, the V gene TRBV27; D remains ambiguous. Trimming shortened V by 7 bases and J by 1 base, and 9 bases separated the two germline ends. CDR3 length: 13 residues. Germline V CDR1 and CDR2: MNHEY, SMNVEV (reference sequence).

The chain has TRBV14 and TRBJ2-7; D is perhaps TRBD1 (6 bases). The germline V gene encodes CDR1 SGHDN and CDR2 FVKESK. Trimming stripped 4 bases from V and 4 bases from J, with 14 bases between. This CDR3 contains 14 residues. The CDR3 reads CASSPSGAGYEQYF. CDR3 in DNA: TGTGCCAGCAGCCCTTCAGGGGCTGGGTACGAGCAGTACTTC.

The table lists this clone with a few counts. The genes are TRBV19 and TRBJ1-1; D is possibly TRBD1 (5 bases). The CDR3 spans 13 residues. Trimming took off 7 bases at V and 4 bases at J, with 13 bases between the two ends. Germline V lookup: CDR1 LNHDA, CDR2 SQIVND (reference sequence). CDR3 in amino acids: CASKAAGGTEAFF. CDR3 bases: TGTGCCAGTAAAGCGGCCGGGGGCACTGAAGCTTTCTTT.

The genes are TRBV11-2 and TRBJ1-1, with TRBD1 as a possible D gene (5 bases). This CDR3 region has 15 residues. Germline V gene lookup returns CDR1 SGHAT and CDR2 FQNNGV. The V end was cut by 5 bases, the J end by 0 bases, with 13 bases between. CDR3 region: CASSPTTTVNTEAFF. The CDR3 bases are TGTGCCAGCAGCCCGACGACGACAGTGAACACTGAAGCTTTCTTT. The complete variable domain, with remaining parts taken from reference TRBV11-2 and TRBJ1-1, reads EAGVAQSPRYKIIEKRQSVAFWCNPISGHATLYWYQQILGQGPKLLIQFQNNGVVDDSQLPKDRFSAERLKGVDSTLKIQPAKLEDSAVYLCASSPTTTVNTEAFFGQGTRLTVV.

The gene calls are TRBV7-5 and TRBJ2-1; TRBD2 was called by the table and not checked on the DNA. TRBV7-5 is a pseudogene locus. This CDR3 has 18 residues. CDR3 sequence reads: CARSLSTMRLADYNEQFF. CDR3 DNA: TGTGCCAGAAGCTTGTCAACCATGAGACTAGCGGATTACAATGAGCAGTTCTTC.

The chain combines TRBV29-1 with TRBJ2-1; possibly TRBD2 for D (5 bases). Germline lookup yields CDR1 SQVTM and CDR2 ANQGSEA. V shed 6 bases and J shed 0 bases, with 15 bases lying between them. The CDR3 runs 15 residues. Here the CDR3 reads CSVPDSASSYNEQFF. The DNA for the CDR3 is TGCAGCGTACCGGACTCGGCGAGCTCCTACAATGAGCAGTTCTTC.

V usage is TRBV5-6 and J usage is TRBJ1-2; possibly TRBD1 for D (5 bases). The CDR3 has 14 amino acids. The germline V and J ends were trimmed by 4 bases and 4 bases, with 14 bases remaining between them. Germline CDR1 and CDR2: SGHDT and YYEEEE. DNA for the CDR3: TGTGCCAGCAGCCCCAATGACAGAGTCTATGGCTACACCTTC. It encodes CASSPNDRVYGYTF.

This rearrangement joins TRBV27 to TRBJ2-5; 13 nucleotides line up with TRBD2. The germline CDR1 and CDR2 sequences are MNHEY and SMNVEV (reference sequence). V lost 6 bases to trimming and J lost 5 bases; unmatched junction nucleotides: 6. The CDR3 totals 15 residues. Written as DNA, the CDR3 is TGTGCCAGCAGCGGACTAGCGGGAGATCGGGAGACCCAGTACTTC. Its translation: CASSGLAGDRETQYF.

The V call is TRBV19, the J call TRBJ1-2; 7 nucleotides match TRBD1. This CDR3 comprises 15 residues. With V trimmed by 7 bases and J by 1 base, 9 bases remained unmatched. Germline V gene lookup returns CDR1 LNHDA and CDR2 SQIVND (reference sequence). In DNA form, the CDR3 reads TGTGCCAGTATTGGCCAGACAGGGATTAACTATGGCTACACCTTC. Its protein product is CASIGQTGINYGYTF.

V and J are TRBV12-5 and TRBJ2-1; 10 bases agree with TRBD2. Germline V gene data show CDR1 as LGHNT and CDR2 as FRNRAP. The CDR3 consists of 15 residues. Unmatched junction bases numbered 5, after V lost 1 base and J lost 8 bases. The CDR3 loop is CASGLASGRFYEQFF. CDR3 DNA sequence: TGTGCTAGTGGTTTGGCTAGCGGGAGATTCTATGAGCAGTTCTTC.

The chain employs TRBV11-2 and TRBJ2-5; 11 nucleotides agree with TRBD1. This CDR3 contains 17 residues. Germline CDR1 and CDR2: SGHAT and FQNNGV. Unmatched junction bases numbered 10, after V lost 3 bases and J lost 4 bases. CDR3 sequence: CASSFGGGTGGRETQYF. CDR3 bases: TGTGCCAGCAGCTTCGGCGGGGGGACAGGGGGGAGAGAGACCCAGTACTTC.

The chain employs TRBV27 and TRBJ1-5; D may be TRBD1 (6 bases). The CDR3 covers 14 residues. The germline V gene has CDR1 MNHEY and CDR2 SMNVEV (reference sequence). V lost 2 bases and J 7 bases, leaving 12 bases between the germline ends. Here the CDR3 reads CASSLRGAGQPQHF. Written as DNA, the CDR3 is TGTGCCAGCAGTTTACGGGGGGCGGGGCAGCCCCAGCATTTT.

This clone was recorded once. CDR3 DNA sequence: TGTGCCAGCCGACACGAAAAACTGTTTTTT. Its translation is CASRHEKLFF. The rearrangement uses TRBV25-1 and TRBJ1-4; D unclear. The CDR3 contains 10 residues. V was trimmed by 8 bases and J by 8 bases, leaving 6 bases between them. Germline CDR1 and CDR2: MGHDK and SYGVNS.

The rearrangement uses TRBV28 and TRBJ2-1, with 8 bases fitting TRBD1. The CDR3 extends over 16 amino acids. Trimming took 6 bases from V and 6 from J; bases not matched to a gene: 13. Germline-derived CDR1 and CDR2 are MDHEN and SYDVKM. CDR3 nucleotide sequence: TGTGCCAGCAGCCAACCCCAGGACAGGGACCTCAATGAGCAGTTCTTC. This gives the protein CASSQPQDRDLNEQFF.

This clone has only a few counts. J is TRBJ1-1 and V is TRBV12-3 or TRBV12-4; possible D gene TRBD1, 6 bases. The CDR3 spans 13 residues. V lost 6 bases and J lost 4, with 12 bases in between. This CDR3 is CASSGRGVTEAFF. CDR3 DNA sequence: TGTGCCAGCAGCGGGAGGGGGGTCACTGAAGCTTTCTTT.

The V gene is TRBV27, the J gene TRBJ2-7; 8 positions match TRBD2. In germline, CDR1 is MNHEY, CDR2 SMNVEV (reference sequence). The CDR3 is made up of 15 amino acids. The ends lost 3 bases at V and 2 bases at J; junction bases unmatched: 6. The CDR3 here is CASSLSGLVAYEQYF. The CDR3 region has the DNA TGTGCCAGCAGTTTGTCGGGACTAGTAGCCTACGAGCAGTACTTC.

The V gene is TRBV9, the J gene TRBJ2-7, with 9 bases aligning to TRBD1. V was clipped by 7 bases and J by 5 bases; unmatched bases: 7. The germline V gene has CDR1 SGDLS and CDR2 YYNGEE. CDR3 length: 13 residues. This CDR3 is CASGGQGSNEQYF. In DNA form, the CDR3 reads TGTGCCAGCGGGGGACAGGGAAGTAACGAGCAGTACTTC.

The chain couples TRBV30 to TRBJ2-1; 8 nucleotides align to TRBD2. Looked up from germline, CDR1 is GTSNPN and CDR2 is SVGIG (reference sequence). Unmatched junction bases numbered 20, after V lost 0 bases and J lost 7 bases. The CDR3 is 19 residues long. CDR3 coding DNA: TGTGCCTGGAGTGTTTTTTGGACGAGGGTAGCGGGGTTGGGTAATGAGCAGTTCTTC. Translation gives CAWSVFWTRVAGLGNEQFF. Full variable domain (remainder filled in from reference TRBV30 and TRBJ2-1): SQTIHQWPATLVQPVGSPLSLECTVEGTSNPNLYWYRQAAGRGLQLLFYSVGIGQISSEVPQNLSASRPQDRQFILSSKKLLLSDSGFYLCAWSVFWTRVAGLGNEQFFGPGTRLTVL.

The chain combines TRBV13 with TRBJ2-1; tentative D call: TRBD2 (6 bases). The CDR3 length is 16 residues. Looked up from germline, CDR1 is PRHDT and CDR2 is FYEKMQ (reference sequence). Trimming stripped 5 bases from V and 5 bases from J, with 19 bases between. The DNA for the CDR3 is TGTGCCAGCAGCCCCGGGACTCTTTACCCAAACAATGAGCAGTTCTTC. This codes for CASSPGTLYPNNEQFF.

This clone was counted only a few times. The V gene is TRBV6-5, the J gene TRBJ1-5, with D possibly TRBD1 on 6 matching bases. V was cut by 5 bases and J by 3 bases, with 14 bases left in between. The CDR3 totals 15 residues. Germline CDR1 is MNHEY and CDR2 is SVGAGI. The CDR3 spells CASSKQTGPNQPQHF. CDR3 in DNA: TGTGCCAGCAGTAAACAAACAGGGCCCAATCAGCCCCAGCATTTT.

V usage is TRBV27 and J usage is TRBJ1-2, with a weak D call TRBD1 (6 bases). The CDR3 totals 16 residues. CDR1 MNHEY and CDR2 SMNVEV come from the germline V gene (reference sequence). Trimming left V 4 bases short and J 5 bases short, with 20 bases between. In DNA form, the CDR3 reads TGTGCCAGCAGTTCCCAAACGACCGGGACACTTTATGGCTACACCTTC. The encoded protein is CASSSQTTGTLYGYTF.

The chain uses TRBV5-1 and TRBJ2-7; a weak D match, TRBD1 (6 bases). The V and J ends lost 4 bases and 5 bases respectively, with 13 bases between them. CDR3 length: 13 residues. Germline CDR1 SGHRS, CDR2 YFSETQ. The CDR3 region has the DNA TGCGCCAGCAGCCCAAAGGGGGTCCACGAGCAGTACTTC. Protein product: CASSPKGVHEQYF.

V usage is TRBV6-1 and J usage is TRBJ2-7; 8 bases fit TRBD1. V lost 0 bases and J lost 3; bases outside the gene matches: 4. CDR3 length: 15 residues. Germline V CDR1 and CDR2: MNHNS, SASEGT. CDR3 amino acids: CASSEARTGIYEQYF. DNA of the CDR3: TGTGCCAGCAGTGAAGCCCGGACAGGGATCTACGAGCAGTACTTC.

The chain uses TRBV5-5 and TRBJ1-1; no clear D. The length of the CDR3 is 11 residues. The germline V gene has CDR1 SGHKS and CDR2 YYEKEE (reference sequence). Trimming cost V 2 bases and J 8 bases, with 7 bases left between them. CDR3 DNA: TGTGCCAGCAGCTTCGAGGGAGAAGCTTTCTTT. It yields the protein CASSFEGEAFF.

The V and J genes are TRBV7-3 and TRBJ2-3; a weak D match, TRBD2 (6 bases). Trimming removed 0 bases at V and 5 bases at J, with 6 bases between. The CDR3 has 13 residues. The germline V gene encodes CDR1 SGHTA and CDR2 FQGTGA. CDR3 sequence: CASSLTSGDTQYF. The CDR3 DNA is TGTGCCAGCAGCTTAACTAGCGGAGATACGCAGTATTTT. The whole variable domain, filled in from reference TRBV7-3 and TRBJ2-3, reads GAGVSQTPSNKVTEKGKYVELRCDPISGHTALYWYRQSLGQGPEFLIYFQGTGAADDSGLPNDRFFAVRPEGSVSTLKIQRTERGDSAVYLCASSLTSGDTQYFGPGTRLTVL.